The rows below give T cell receptor beta chains drawn from one sample of a study of blood T cell repertoires in COVID-19. Repertoires were generated with immunoSEQ multiplex PCR, while TCRdb's copy carries only in-frame clones and drops some. Of roughly 190,000 clones in the sample, nearly 90% were seen once. Sequenced sample: peripheral blood. Receptors were obtained from a man in his fifties or sixties with active or convalescent COVID-19. CDR3s include the opening cysteine and the closing phenylalanine or tryptophan. Fields, in order: J gene, D gene, V gene, clone size, CDR3 protein, CDR3 DNA. A D gene is named only where the DNA matches it firmly. Some rows have no size entry. The others give once, few or many, or a class for an expanded clone.

>TRBJ1-1|.|TRBV21-1|.
CASSKPGWNTEAFF
TGTGCCAGCAGCAAACCAGGATGGAACACTGAAGCTTTCTTT
>TRBJ1-1|.|TRBV5-1|many
CASQRQANGAEAFF
TGCGCCAGCCAAAGACAGGCCAATGGGGCTGAAGCTTTCTTT
>TRBJ1-2|.|TRBV20-1|.
CSASVGGYTF
TGCAGTGCCTCCGTCGGGGGCTACACCTTC
>TRBJ1-1|.|TRBV12-5|.
CASALEENTEAFF
TGTGCTAGTGCCCTGGAGGAGAACACTGAAGCTTTCTTT
>TRBJ2-3|.|TRBV28|.
CASSGAGASTDTQYF
TGTGCCAGCAGTGGGGCGGGGGCTAGCACAGATACGCAGTATTTT
>TRBJ1-2|.|TRBV30|.
CAWGGLMSYGYTF
TGTGCCTGGGGTGGACTTATGTCCTATGGCTACACCTTC
>TRBJ1-1|.|TRBV5-4|.
CASSLESGDETEAFF
TGTGCCAGCAGCTTGGAATCAGGGGATGAGACTGAAGCTTTCTTT
>TRBJ1-1|.|TRBV2|.
CASRETGGAGTEAFF
TGTGCCAGCAGAGAAACGGGGGGCGCCGGCACTGAAGCTTTCTTT
>TRBJ2-7|TRBD1|TRBV18|.
CASSPGTGTYEQYF
TGTGCCAGCTCACCCGGGACAGGGACCTACGAGCAGTACTTC
>TRBJ1-3|.|TRBV4-1|once
CASSLFGVSGNTIYF
TGCGCCAGCAGCCTGTTCGGGGTCTCTGGAAACACCATATATTTT
>TRBJ1-2|TRBD1|TRBV5-1|.
CASSSGQGTLYGYTF
TGCGCCAGCAGCTCGGGACAGGGGACCCTCTATGGCTACACCTTC
>TRBJ2-1|TRBD1|TRBV11-3|few
CASSPGTEFNNEQFF
TGTGCCAGCAGCCCCGGGACAGAGTTCAACAATGAGCAGTTCTTC
>TRBJ2-1|TRBD1|TRBV29-1|.
CSVETGAPYNEQFF
TGCAGCGTTGAAACAGGGGCTCCTTACAATGAGCAGTTCTTC
>TRBJ2-7|.|TRBV7-8|.
CASSPGDSYEQYF
TGTGCCAGCAGCCCCGGGGACTCCTACGAGCAGTACTTC
>TRBJ1-6|.|TRBV5-1|.
CASSEGSNSPLHF
TGCGCCAGCAGCGAGGGTTCGAATTCACCCCTCCACTTT
>TRBJ2-5|.|TRBV11-2|.
CASSSGQLGGSGKETQYF
TGTGCCAGCAGCTCGGGACAGCTTGGGGGTAGCGGAAAAGAGACCCAGTACTTC
>TRBJ1-2|.|TRBV7-2|.
CASSSTEGASGTPRYGYTF
TGTGCCAGCAGCTCCACCGAAGGGGCCTCAGGAACACCCCGGTATGGCTACACCTTC
>TRBJ1-2|TRBD1|TRBV5-1|.
CASSWGTGGEYTF
TGCGCCAGCAGCTGGGGGACAGGAGGGGAATACACCTTC
>TRBJ1-2|TRBD1|TRBV7-2|.
CASSLITGGYGYTF
TGTGCCAGCAGCTTAATCACAGGGGGTTATGGCTACACCTTC
>TRBJ1-5|TRBD1|TRBV19|once
CASRQTGFGQPQHF
TGTGCCAGTAGACAGACAGGGTTTGGACAGCCCCAGCATTTT
>TRBJ2-5|TRBD2|TRBV29-1|.
CSVDYGGLAGPLETQYF
TGCAGCGTCGACTACGGTGGGCTAGCGGGCCCTTTGGAGACCCAGTACTTC
>TRBJ1-2|TRBD1|TRBV24-1|.
CATSEGQGYGYTF
TGTGCCACCAGTGAGGGACAGGGCTATGGCTACACCTTC
>TRBJ1-2|TRBD1|TRBV5-1|.
CASSLVDRENYGYTF
TGCGCCAGCAGCTTGGTAGACAGGGAGAACTATGGCTACACCTTC
>TRBJ1-6|.|TRBV30|.
CAWSVTTGDSPLHF
TGTGCCTGGAGTGTAACCACGGGGGATTCACCCCTCCACTTT
>TRBJ1-2|.|TRBV13|.
CASSLVGTSDGYTF
TGTGCCAGCAGCTTAGTCGGGACATCGGATGGCTACACCTTC
>TRBJ2-7|TRBD2|TRBV9|.
CASSVGTSGREYF
TGTGCCAGCAGCGTAGGCACTAGCGGTCGGGAGTACTTC
>TRBJ1-1|.|TRBV19|.
CASSKHEESEAFF
TGTGCCAGTAGTAAGCACGAGGAAAGTGAGGCTTTCTTT
>TRBJ2-7|.|TRBV15|.
CATSRGAGADEQYF
TGTGCCACCAGCAGGGGGGCAGGGGCCGACGAGCAGTACTTC
>TRBJ1-1|TRBD1|TRBV5-1|.
CASSLSGTVSEAFF
TGCGCCAGCAGCTTGTCTGGGACAGTATCCGAAGCTTTCTTT
>TRBJ2-7|.|TRBV6-5|.
CASSYSPTGSYEQYF
TGTGCCAGCAGTTACTCGCCAACAGGATCCTACGAGCAGTACTTC
>TRBJ2-7|.|TRBV14|.
CASSQDLEAVQYF
TGTGCCAGCAGCCAAGATCTAGAGGCAGTGCAGTACTTC
>TRBJ2-1|TRBD1|TRBV30|once
CAAQGASYNEQFF
TGTGCGGCACAGGGGGCGTCCTACAATGAGCAGTTCTTC
>TRBJ1-2|.|TRBV6-2/TRBV6-3|.
CASSYVGAGGYTF
TGTGCCAGCAGTTACGTTGGGGCAGGTGGCTACACCTTC
>TRBJ1-5|.|TRBV5-1|.
CASSLGPNQPQHF
TGCGCCAGCAGCTTGGGGCCAAATCAGCCCCAGCATTTT
>TRBJ2-3|.|TRBV3-1/TRBV3-2|.
CASSQSVAVPRQYF
TGTGCCAGCAGCCAATCAGTAGCGGTCCCTAGGCAGTATTTT
>TRBJ2-5|.|TRBV10-1|.
CASSQGPQETQYF
TGCGCCAGCTCACAGGGTCCGCAAGAGACCCAGTACTTC
>TRBJ2-5|TRBD2|TRBV6-2/TRBV6-3|.
CASSYRTGTSGGAGETQYF
TGTGCCAGCAGTTACAGAACCGGGACTAGCGGGGGGGCCGGAGAGACCCAGTACTTC
>TRBJ2-1|TRBD1|TRBV2|once
CASSPRQGSSYNEQFF
TGTGCCAGCAGTCCTAGACAGGGTAGCTCCTACAATGAGCAGTTCTTC
>TRBJ1-6|.|TRBV5-1|.
CASSFSGVENSPLHF
TGCGCCAGCAGCTTTTCAGGGGTTGAAAATTCACCCCTCCACTTT
>TRBJ1-1|.|TRBV2|.
CASSDTDTEAFF
TGTGCCAGCAGTGATACGGACACTGAAGCTTTCTTT
>TRBJ1-3|.|TRBV6-1|few
CASSEGQGTSGNTIYF
TGTGCCAGCAGTGAGGGACAAGGAACCTCTGGAAACACCATATATTTT
>TRBJ2-7|TRBD2|TRBV18|.
CASSPRAGGPHEQYF
TGTGCCAGCTCACCACGAGCGGGGGGGCCCCACGAGCAGTACTTC
>TRBJ2-7|.|TRBV10-1|once
CASSERGTQPYEQYF
TGCGCCAGCAGTGAGAGGGGGACCCAGCCCTACGAGCAGTACTTC